The 14 T cell receptor beta chains in this list originate from one sample, sequenced in a study of control samples from healthy donors and cancer patients. Sequencing used immunoSEQ multiplex PCR; TCRdb keeps in-frame clones, though not all of them. The table records over 80,000 clones, 79% of them present only once. Sequencing was done on a sample of blood. The receptors were gathered from a woman in her thirties in good health.

As to this clone: Other DNA sequences within the sample encode an identical CDR3. This sequence joins TRBV6-5 and TRBJ2-1; 8 bases agree with TRBD1. CDR1 is MNHEY and CDR2 is SVGAGI in the germline V gene. The J segment lost 8 bases and the V segment lost 0 bases, leaving 9 bases of the junction unmatched. This CDR3 spans 16 amino acids. The CDR3 is CASSYSSGTGVHEQFF. DNA for the CDR3: TGTGCCAGCAGTTACTCCTCCGGGACAGGCGTACATGAGCAGTTCTTC.

Here the CDR3 DNA reads TGCAGCGTTATAGAGGGGGGGAGCTCCTACGAGCAGTACTTC. It yields the protein CSVIEGGSSYEQYF. This chain connects TRBV29-1 to TRBJ2-7, with TRBD2 as a possible D gene (7 bases). V lost 5 bases and J lost 0, with 14 bases in between. The CDR3 sequence is 14 residues long. Germline CDR1 SQVTM, CDR2 ANQGSEA.

The sample holds one count of this clone. The CDR3 is CASRTGGTGELFF. The CDR3 nucleotides are TGTGCCAGCAGGACAGGGGGTACCGGGGAGCTGTTTTTT. V is TRBV6-5 and J is TRBJ2-2; TRBD1 agrees at 9 bases. Trimming cost V 6 bases and J 5 bases; bases outside gene matches: 1. The CDR3 sequence is 13 residues long. Germline V lookup: CDR1 MNHEY, CDR2 SVGAGI.

The rearrangement links TRBV19 to TRBJ1-1; the match to TRBD1 covers 7 bases. The ends lost 5 bases at V and 1 base at J; junction bases unmatched: 4. The CDR3 totals 14 residues. Germline lookup yields CDR1 LNHDA and CDR2 SQIVND (reference sequence). CDR3 sequence: CASSVDRSNTEAFF. The CDR3 nucleotides read TGTGCCAGTAGTGTGGACAGGTCGAACACTGAAGCTTTCTTT. The entire variable domain, with the rest obtained from reference TRBV19 and TRBJ1-1, is as follows: DGGITQSPKYLFRKEGQNVTLSCEQNLNHDAMYWYRQDPGQGLRLIYYSQIVNDFQKGDIAEGYSVSREKKESFPLTVTSAQKNPTAFYLCASSVDRSNTEAFFGQGTRLTVV.

V is TRBV18 and J is TRBJ2-2, with a weak D call TRBD1 (6 bases). V was clipped by 3 bases and J by 4 bases, with 9 bases between them. Germline CDR1 is KGHSH and CDR2 is LQKENI. CDR3 length: 14 residues. The CDR3 DNA reads TGTGCCAGCTCACCTATAGGGGGCACCGGGGAGCTGTTTTTT. This translates into CASSPIGGTGELFF.

CDR3 in amino acids: CASSLIAYNEQFF. The CDR3 region has the DNA TGTGCCAGCAGCTTGATTGCGTACAATGAGCAGTTCTTC. The J gene is TRBJ2-1, the V gene TRBV5-5, with D uncertain. The CDR3 contains 13 residues. Per germline, CDR1 SGHKS and CDR2 YYEKEE (reference sequence). V was shortened by 1 base and J by 4 bases, with 6 bases between the two germline ends.

V usage is TRBV2 and J usage is TRBJ2-6; D is unresolved. The CDR3 has 15 amino acids. Trimming shortened V by 5 bases and J by 4 bases, and 12 bases separated the two germline ends. Per germline, CDR1 SNHLY and CDR2 FYNNEI. CDR3 in DNA: TGTGCCAGCAGTAAATCTAAAACCGGGGCCAACGTCCTGACTTTC. This sequence encodes CASSKSKTGANVLTF.

The chain carries TRBV30 and TRBJ1-1, with D perhaps matching TRBD1 (6 bases). The V end lost 5 bases, the J end lost 0 bases, and 10 bases lay between the germline ends. The CDR3 covers 13 residues. Germline V gives CDR1 GTSNPN, CDR2 SVGIG (reference sequence). Here the CDR3 reads CAWGGGMNTEAFF. The CDR3 nucleotides are TGTGCCTGGGGGGGCGGGATGAACACTGAAGCTTTCTTT.

The chain recombines TRBV9 with TRBJ1-1; TRBD1 matches at 8 bases. The V gene's germline CDR1 is SGDLS and CDR2 YYNGEE. Trimming cost V 3 bases and J 1 base; bases outside gene matches: 5. CDR3 size: 15 residues. The DNA for the CDR3 is TGTGCCAGCAGCGCACAGGGGGTCCCGAACACTGAAGCTTTCTTT. Translated, it gives CASSAQGVPNTEAFF.

This chain joins TRBV19 and TRBJ1-2; D is possibly TRBD1 (6 bases). The CDR3 has 14 amino acids. V was clipped by 2 bases and J by 3 bases, with 10 bases between them. CDR1 is LNHDA and CDR2 is SQIVND in the germline V gene (reference sequence). This CDR3 is CASSITGLDYGYTF. CDR3 sequence (DNA): TGTGCCAGTAGTATAACAGGGCTCGACTATGGCTACACCTTC.

The chain has TRBV6-1 and TRBJ2-2, with a possible D match to TRBD1 (7 bases). Germline V gene sequence: CDR1 MNHNS, CDR2 SASEGT. The V gene lost 0 bases and the J gene lost 3 bases, with 11 bases spanning the gap. The CDR3 has 16 amino acids. In nucleotides, the CDR3 is TGTGCCAGCAGTGAAGCGCAGGGGGGTGACACCGGGGAGCTGTTTTTT. Translating gives CASSEAQGGDTGELFF.

The CDR3 DNA reads TGTGCCAGCAGTGAAATAGACGGAGTCTTGTCCTACGAGCAGTACTTC. Its translation: CASSEIDGVLSYEQYF. This rearrangement joins TRBV6-1 to TRBJ2-7, with no clear D. From germline, CDR1 is MNHNS and CDR2 SASEGT. The CDR3 spans 16 residues. Trimming shortened V by 2 bases and J by 1 base, and 15 bases separated the two germline ends.

This chain connects TRBV7-2 to TRBJ1-5, with D tentatively TRBD1 (6 bases). Trimming cost V 1 base and J 6 bases, with 16 bases left between them. The CDR3 runs to 16 residues. Germline loops: CDR1 SGHTA, CDR2 FQGNSA. This CDR3 reads CASSLEGGGRSQPQHF. The CDR3 DNA reads as TGTGCCAGCAGCTTAGAAGGCGGGGGGCGGTCTCAGCCCCAGCATTTT.

This clone was seen at least ten times. The chain links TRBV7-8 to TRBJ1-6; D unclear. This CDR3 comprises 15 residues. Per the germline V gene, CDR1 is SGHVS and CDR2 is FQNEAQ. The V end lost 1 base, the J end lost 9 bases, and 13 bases lay between the germline ends. CDR3 region: CASSLVGDSGSPLHF. In nucleotides, the CDR3 is TGTGCCAGCAGCTTAGTTGGGGATTCGGGTTCACCCCTCCACTTT. The whole variable domain, filled in from reference TRBV7-8 and TRBJ1-6, reads GAGVSQSPRYKVAKRGQDVALRCDPISGHVSLFWYQQALGQGPEFLTYFQNEAQLDKSGLPSDRFFAERPEGSVSTLKIQRTQQEDSAVYLCASSLVGDSGSPLHFGNGTRLTVT.